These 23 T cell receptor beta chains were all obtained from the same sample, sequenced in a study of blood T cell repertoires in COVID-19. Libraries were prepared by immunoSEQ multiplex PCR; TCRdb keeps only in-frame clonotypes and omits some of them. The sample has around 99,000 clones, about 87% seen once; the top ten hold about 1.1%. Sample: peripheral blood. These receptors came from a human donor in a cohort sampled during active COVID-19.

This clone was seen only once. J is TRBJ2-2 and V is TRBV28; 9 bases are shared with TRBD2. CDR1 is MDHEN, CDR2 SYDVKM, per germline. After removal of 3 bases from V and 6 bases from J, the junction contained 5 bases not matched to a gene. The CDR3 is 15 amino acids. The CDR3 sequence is CASSFEVAGAGELFF. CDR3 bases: TGTGCCAGCAGTTTTGAGGTAGCGGGAGCCGGGGAGCTGTTTTTT. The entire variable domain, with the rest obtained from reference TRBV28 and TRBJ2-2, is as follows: DVKVTQSSRYLVKRTGEKVFLECVQDMDHENMFWYRQDPGLGLRLIYFSYDVKMKEKGDIPEGYSVSREKKERFSLILESASTNQTSMYLCASSFEVAGAGELFFGEGSRLTVL.

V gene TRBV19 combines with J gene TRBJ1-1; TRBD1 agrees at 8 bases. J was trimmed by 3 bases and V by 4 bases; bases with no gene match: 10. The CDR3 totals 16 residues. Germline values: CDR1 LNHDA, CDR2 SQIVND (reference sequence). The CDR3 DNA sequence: TGTGCCAGTAGTAAAGCCCCACAGGGGGTCGACACTGAAGCTTTCTTT. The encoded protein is CASSKAPQGVDTEAFF.

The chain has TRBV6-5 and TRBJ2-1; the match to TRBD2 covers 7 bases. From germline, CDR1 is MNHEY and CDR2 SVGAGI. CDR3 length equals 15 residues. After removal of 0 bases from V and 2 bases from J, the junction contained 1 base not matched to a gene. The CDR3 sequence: CASSYSGTTYNEQFF. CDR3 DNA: TGTGCCAGCAGTTACTCCGGGACTACCTACAATGAGCAGTTCTTC.

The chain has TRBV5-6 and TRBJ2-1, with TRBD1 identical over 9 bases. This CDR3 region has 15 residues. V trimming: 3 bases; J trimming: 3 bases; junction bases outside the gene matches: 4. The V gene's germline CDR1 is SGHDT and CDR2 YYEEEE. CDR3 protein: CASSSPGQGYNEQFF. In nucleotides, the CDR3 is TGTGCCAGCAGCTCCCCGGGACAGGGCTACAATGAGCAGTTCTTC.

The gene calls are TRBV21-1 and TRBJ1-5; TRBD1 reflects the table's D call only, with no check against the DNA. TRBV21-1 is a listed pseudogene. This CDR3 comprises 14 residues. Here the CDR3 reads CASSERQGSGPQHF. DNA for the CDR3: TGTGCCAGCAGCGAAAGACAGGGGTCGGGTCCCCAGCATTTT.

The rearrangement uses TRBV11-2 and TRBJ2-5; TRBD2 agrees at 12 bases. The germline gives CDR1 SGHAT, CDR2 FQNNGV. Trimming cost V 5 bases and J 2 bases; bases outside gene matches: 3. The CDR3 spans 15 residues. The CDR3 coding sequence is TGTGCCAGCAGCCCTAGCGGGGGGGGGCAAGAGACCCAGTACTTC. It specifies CASSPSGGGQETQYF.

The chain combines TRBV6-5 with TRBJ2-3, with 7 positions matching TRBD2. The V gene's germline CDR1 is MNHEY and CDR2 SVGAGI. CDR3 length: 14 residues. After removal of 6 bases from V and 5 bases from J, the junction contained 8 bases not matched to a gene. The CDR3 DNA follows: TGTGCCAGCAGAAGTGGACTAGGCGGAGATACGCAGTATTTT. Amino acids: CASRSGLGGDTQYF.

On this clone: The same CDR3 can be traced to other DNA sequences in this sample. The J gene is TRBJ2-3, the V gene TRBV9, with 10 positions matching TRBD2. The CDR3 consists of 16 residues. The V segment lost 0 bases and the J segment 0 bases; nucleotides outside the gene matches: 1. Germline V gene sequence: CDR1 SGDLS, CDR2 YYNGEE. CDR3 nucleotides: TGTGCCAGCAGCGTAGGGACTAGCGGAAGCACAGATACGCAGTATTTT. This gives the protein CASSVGTSGSTDTQYF.

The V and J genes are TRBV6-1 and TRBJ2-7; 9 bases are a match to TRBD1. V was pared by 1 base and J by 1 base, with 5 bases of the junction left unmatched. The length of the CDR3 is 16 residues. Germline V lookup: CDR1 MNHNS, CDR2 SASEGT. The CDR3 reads CASSEEGQGWSYEQYF. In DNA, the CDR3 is TGTGCCAGCAGTGAAGAGGGACAGGGTTGGTCCTACGAGCAGTACTTC.

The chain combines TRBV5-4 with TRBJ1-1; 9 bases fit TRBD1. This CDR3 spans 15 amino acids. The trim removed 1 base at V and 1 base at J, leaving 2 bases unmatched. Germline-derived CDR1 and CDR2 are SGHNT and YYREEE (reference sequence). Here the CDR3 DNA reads TGTGCCAGCAGCTTGCTGGGACAGGGGAACACTGAAGCTTTCTTT. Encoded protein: CASSLLGQGNTEAFF.

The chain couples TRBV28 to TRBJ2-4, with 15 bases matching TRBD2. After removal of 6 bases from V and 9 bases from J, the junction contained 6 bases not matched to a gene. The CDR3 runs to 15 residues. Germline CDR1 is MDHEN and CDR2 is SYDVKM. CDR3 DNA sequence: TGTGCCAGCAGCCGGACTAGCGGGAGGGGGGGCATTCAGTACTTC. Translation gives CASSRTSGRGGIQYF.

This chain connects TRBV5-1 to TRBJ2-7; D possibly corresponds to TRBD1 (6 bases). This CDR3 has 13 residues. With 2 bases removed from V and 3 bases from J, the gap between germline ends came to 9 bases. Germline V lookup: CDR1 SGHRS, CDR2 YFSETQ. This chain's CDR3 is CASSFIQGYEQYF. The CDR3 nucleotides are TGCGCCAGCAGCTTCATACAGGGCTACGAGCAGTACTTC.

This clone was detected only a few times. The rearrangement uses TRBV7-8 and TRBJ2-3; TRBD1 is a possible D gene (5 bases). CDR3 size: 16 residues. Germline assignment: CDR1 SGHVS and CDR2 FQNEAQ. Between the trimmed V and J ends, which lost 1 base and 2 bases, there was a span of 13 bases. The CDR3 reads CASSLGQGMVTDTQYF. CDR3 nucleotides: TGTGCCAGCAGCTTAGGTCAGGGTATGGTCACAGATACGCAGTATTTT.

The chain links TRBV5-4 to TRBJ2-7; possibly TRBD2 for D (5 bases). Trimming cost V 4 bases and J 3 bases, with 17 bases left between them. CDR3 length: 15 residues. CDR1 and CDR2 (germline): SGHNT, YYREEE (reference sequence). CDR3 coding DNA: TGTGCCAGCAGCAAACTGGCGGGTTCAATCTACGAGCAGTACTTC. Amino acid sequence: CASSKLAGSIYEQYF.

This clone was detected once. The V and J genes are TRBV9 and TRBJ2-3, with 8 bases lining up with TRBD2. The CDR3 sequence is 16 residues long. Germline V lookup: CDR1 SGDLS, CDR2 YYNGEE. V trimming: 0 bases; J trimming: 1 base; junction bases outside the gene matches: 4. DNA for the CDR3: TGTGCCAGCAGCGTAGGTCGGGGGGGAGGCACAGATACGCAGTATTTT. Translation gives CASSVGRGGGTDTQYF.

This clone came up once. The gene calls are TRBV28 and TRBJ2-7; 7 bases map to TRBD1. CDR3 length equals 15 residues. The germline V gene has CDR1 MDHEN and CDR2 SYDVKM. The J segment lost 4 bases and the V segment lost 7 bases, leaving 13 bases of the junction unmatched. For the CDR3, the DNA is TGTGCCAGCAACTGGAACCGGGACAGCCCTTACGAGCAGTACTTC. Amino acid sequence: CASNWNRDSPYEQYF.

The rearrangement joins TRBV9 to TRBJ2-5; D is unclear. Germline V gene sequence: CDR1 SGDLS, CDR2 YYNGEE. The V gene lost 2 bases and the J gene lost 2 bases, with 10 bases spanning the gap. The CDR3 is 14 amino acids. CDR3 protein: CASSVSWAQETQYF. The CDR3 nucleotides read TGTGCCAGCAGCGTGTCGTGGGCGCAAGAGACCCAGTACTTC.

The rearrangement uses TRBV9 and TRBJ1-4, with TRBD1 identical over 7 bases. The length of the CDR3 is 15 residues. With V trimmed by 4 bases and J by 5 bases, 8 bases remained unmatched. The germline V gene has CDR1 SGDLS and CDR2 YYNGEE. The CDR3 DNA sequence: TGTGCCAGCAGCCCGGGGGGGGACAGCAATGAAAAACTGTTTTTT. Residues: CASSPGGDSNEKLFF.

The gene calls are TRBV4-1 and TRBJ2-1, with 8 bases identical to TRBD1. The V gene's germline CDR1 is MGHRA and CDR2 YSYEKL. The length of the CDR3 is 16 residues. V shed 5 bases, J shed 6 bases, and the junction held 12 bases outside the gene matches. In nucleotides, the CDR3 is TGCGCCAGCAGCTTCGATCCGGGACAGGCCTTCAATGAGCAGTTCTTC. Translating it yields CASSFDPGQAFNEQFF.

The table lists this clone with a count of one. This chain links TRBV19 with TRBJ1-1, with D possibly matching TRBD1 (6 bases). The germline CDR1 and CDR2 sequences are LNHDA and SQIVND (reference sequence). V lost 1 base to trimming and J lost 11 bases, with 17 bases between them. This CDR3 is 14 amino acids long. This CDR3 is CASSIAGARWGAFF. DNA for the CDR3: TGTGCCAGTAGTATAGCAGGGGCCCGGTGGGGGGCTTTCTTT.

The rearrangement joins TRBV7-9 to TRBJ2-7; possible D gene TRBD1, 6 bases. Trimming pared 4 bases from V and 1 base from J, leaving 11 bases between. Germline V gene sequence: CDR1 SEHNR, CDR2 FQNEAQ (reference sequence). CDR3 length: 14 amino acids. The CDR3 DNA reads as TGTGCCAGCAGCTCACAGGGCGCATCCTACGAGCAGTACTTC. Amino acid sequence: CASSSQGASYEQYF.

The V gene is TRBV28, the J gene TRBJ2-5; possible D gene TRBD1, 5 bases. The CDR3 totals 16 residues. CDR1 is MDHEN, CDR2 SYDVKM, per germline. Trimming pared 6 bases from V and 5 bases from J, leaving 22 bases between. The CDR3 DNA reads TGTGCCAGCAGCGGGCCCCTCGGCAGGGTAGGGGAGACCCAGTACTTC. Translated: CASSGPLGRVGETQYF.

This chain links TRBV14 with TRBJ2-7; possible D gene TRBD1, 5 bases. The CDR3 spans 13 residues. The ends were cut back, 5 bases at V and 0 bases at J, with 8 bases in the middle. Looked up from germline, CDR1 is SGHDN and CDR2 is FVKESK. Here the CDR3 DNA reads TGTGCCAGCAGCAAGGACAACTCCTACGAGCAGTACTTC. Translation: CASSKDNSYEQYF.